The clone carrying this T cell receptor beta chain was picked up a small number of times. Its antigen remains unknown. It is unclear where the CDR3 begins or ends on the DNA, so no DNA is shown, and the CDR3 is as TCRdb lists it. This sample was taken from a study of CD8 T cells in ankylosing spondylitis. Both ends counted, the CDR3 spans 18 residues. Study outcomes and limitations: Roughly eight highly homologous variants made up a TCR beta motif, and this motif appeared characteristic of ankylosing spondylitis blood. CD8+ by phenotype, disease-linked clones were relatively rare in peripheral blood.

Preparation of TCR beta libraries was done by quantitative 5'-RACE with molecular barcodes. From the 5' RACE reads, TCRdb called clonotypes with MiXCR, one entry per CDR3 protein. Counted here are approximately 400,000 distinct CDR3 sequences, 17% occurring once; the ten biggest clones make up 1%. This TCR was recovered from a male donor with ankylosing spondylitis. The genes are TRBV21-1 and TRBJ1-1. TRBV21-1 is a pseudogene locus. Sequenced sample: blood, either unsorted or a sorted T cell fraction (not recorded which). Here the CDR3 reads CASSKDWGRGADGTEAFF.